This T cell receptor beta chain derives from a study of shared clonotypes between healthy human individuals. Concerning this clone itself: The same CDR3 arises from other DNA sequences in this sample as well.

CD4+ cells were split into CD45RA+ naive and CD45RA-negative memory subsets. The assay was immunoSEQ multiplex PCR, and TCRdb's table has in-frame clones only and misses some. The sample consists of roughly 2.5 million clones, around nine tenths of them appearing once. The CDR3 is 15 amino acids. Trimming removed 4 bases from V and 1 base from J, with 11 bases in between. Germline CDR1 and CDR2: LGHNA and YSLEER. The sequencing sample was made of naive CD4+ T cells sorted from blood. Subset noted: CD45RA+ positively selected. The sequence was collected from a man aged 18-30 years in good health. The gene calls are TRBV4-3 and TRBJ2-1; D is undetermined. The CDR3 DNA sequence: TGCGCCAGCAGCCCTGAGGCATCATCCTACAATGAGCAGTTCTTC. It is translated as CASSPEASSYNEQFF.